This TCR beta chain was documented in a study of cytomegalovirus exposure and HLA in healthy donors. The study's findings and limits: Several of the most significant clusters appeared linked to common viral pathogens, based on a later analysis.

The PCR had 60 Vbeta and 13 Jbeta primers. Libraries were prepared by immunoSEQ multiplex PCR; TCRdb keeps only in-frame clonotypes and omits some of them. The sample lists roughly 250,000 clones, approximately 84% occurring once. The sample holds a few counts of this clone. Antigen specificity is unknown. Sequences were obtained from PBMCs. The receptor comes from a middle-aged woman in good health and CMV-seropositive.

CDR3 residues: CASSYYVLSGSYNEQFF. CDR3 in DNA: TGTGCCAGCAGCTATTACGTCCTAAGCGGCTCCTACAATGAGCAGTTCTTC. The chain combines TRBV11-2 with TRBJ2-1, with D possibly being TRBD2 (5 bases). The CDR3 totals 17 residues. CDR1 is SGHAT and CDR2 is FQNNGV in the germline V gene. V was shortened by 4 bases and J by 0 bases, with 16 bases between the two germline ends.